The table lists the clone carrying this TCR beta chain with a few counts. Next came a second PCR, run for about 7 to 12 cycles, which used a sample-barcoded 5' primer along with a J-beta primer mix. TCRdb reprocessed the 5' RACE reads with MiXCR, giving one entry per CDR3 protein. Seen here are some 750,000 distinct CDR3 sequences, approximately 22% observed once, and the top ten hold roughly 22%. The CDR3 extends over 16 amino acids. Germline lookup yields CDR1 KGHSH and CDR2 LQKENI. V trimming: 3 bases; J trimming: 1 base; junction bases outside the gene matches: 6. This entry is derived from a study of blood T cells in healthy people across ages.

The sample consisted of blood. The V gene is TRBV18, the J gene TRBJ2-5, with TRBD2 matching over 9 bases. The sequence was obtained from a man between 65 and 85 years old in good health. The CDR3 nucleotides are TGTGCCAGCTCACCCAGACTAGCGGCCCTCCAAGAGACCCAGTACTTC. Its translation is CASSPRLAALQETQYF.